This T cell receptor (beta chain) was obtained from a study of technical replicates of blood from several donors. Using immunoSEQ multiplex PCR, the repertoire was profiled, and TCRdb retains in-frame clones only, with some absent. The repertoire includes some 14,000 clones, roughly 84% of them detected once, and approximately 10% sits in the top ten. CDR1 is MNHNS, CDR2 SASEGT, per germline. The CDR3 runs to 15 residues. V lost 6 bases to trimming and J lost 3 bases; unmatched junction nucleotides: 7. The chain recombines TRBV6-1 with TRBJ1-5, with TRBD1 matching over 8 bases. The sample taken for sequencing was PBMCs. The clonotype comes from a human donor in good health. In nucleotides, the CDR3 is TGTGCCAGCAGGGAGACAGGGGCGGTCAATCAGCCCCAGCATTTT. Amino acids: CASRETGAVNQPQHF.